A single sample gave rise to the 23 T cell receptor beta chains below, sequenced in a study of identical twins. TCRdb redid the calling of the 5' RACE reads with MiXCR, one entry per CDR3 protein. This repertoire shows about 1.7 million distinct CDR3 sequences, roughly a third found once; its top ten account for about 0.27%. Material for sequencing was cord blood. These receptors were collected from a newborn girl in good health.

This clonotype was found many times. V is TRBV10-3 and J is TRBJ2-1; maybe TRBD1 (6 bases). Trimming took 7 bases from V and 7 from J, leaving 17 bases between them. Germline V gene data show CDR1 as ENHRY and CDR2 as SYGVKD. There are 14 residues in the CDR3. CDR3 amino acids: CAIKGETRGNEQFF. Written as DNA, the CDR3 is TGTGCCATCAAGGGGGAAACTCGTGGGAATGAGCAGTTCTTC.

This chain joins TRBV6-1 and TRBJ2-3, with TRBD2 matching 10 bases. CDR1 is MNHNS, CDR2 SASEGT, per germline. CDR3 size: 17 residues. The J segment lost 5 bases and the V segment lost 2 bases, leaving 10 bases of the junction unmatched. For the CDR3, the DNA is TGTGCCAGCAGTGAAAGTTGGCTAGCGGGAGTTGGAGATACGCAGTATTTT. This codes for CASSESWLAGVGDTQYF.

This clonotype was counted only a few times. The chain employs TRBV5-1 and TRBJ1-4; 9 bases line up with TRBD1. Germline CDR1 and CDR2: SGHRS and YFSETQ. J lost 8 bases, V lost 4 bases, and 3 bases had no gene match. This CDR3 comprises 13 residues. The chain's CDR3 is CASSEGTGEKLFF. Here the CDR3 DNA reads TGCGCCAGCAGCGAGGGGACAGGGGAAAAACTGTTTTTT.

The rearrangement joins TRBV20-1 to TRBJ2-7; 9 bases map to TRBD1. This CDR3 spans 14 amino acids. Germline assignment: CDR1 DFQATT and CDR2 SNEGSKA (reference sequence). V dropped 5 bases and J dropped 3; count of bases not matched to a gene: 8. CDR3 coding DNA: TGCAGTGCTGGGACAGGGTATGGGGGCTACGAGCAGTACTTC. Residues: CSAGTGYGGYEQYF.

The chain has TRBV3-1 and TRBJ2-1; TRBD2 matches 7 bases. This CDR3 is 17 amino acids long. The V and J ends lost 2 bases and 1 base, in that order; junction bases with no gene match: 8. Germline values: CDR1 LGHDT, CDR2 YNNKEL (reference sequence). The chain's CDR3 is CASSQMSGAGSYNEQFF. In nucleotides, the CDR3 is TGTGCCAGCAGCCAAATGAGCGGGGCAGGATCCTACAATGAGCAGTTCTTC.

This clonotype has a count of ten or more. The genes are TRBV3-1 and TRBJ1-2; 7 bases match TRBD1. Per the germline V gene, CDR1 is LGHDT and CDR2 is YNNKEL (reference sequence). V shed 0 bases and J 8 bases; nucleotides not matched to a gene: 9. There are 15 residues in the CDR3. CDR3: CASSQEHGTDKGYTF. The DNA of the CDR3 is TGTGCCAGCAGCCAAGAACACGGGACAGACAAAGGCTACACCTTC.

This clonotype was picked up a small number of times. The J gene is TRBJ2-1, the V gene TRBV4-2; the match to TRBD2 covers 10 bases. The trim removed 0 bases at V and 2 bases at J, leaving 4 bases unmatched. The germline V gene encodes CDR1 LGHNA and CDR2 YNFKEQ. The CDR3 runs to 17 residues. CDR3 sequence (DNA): TGTGCCAGCAGCCAAGATCCCGGGACTAGCGCCTACAATGAGCAGTTCTTC. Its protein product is CASSQDPGTSAYNEQFF.

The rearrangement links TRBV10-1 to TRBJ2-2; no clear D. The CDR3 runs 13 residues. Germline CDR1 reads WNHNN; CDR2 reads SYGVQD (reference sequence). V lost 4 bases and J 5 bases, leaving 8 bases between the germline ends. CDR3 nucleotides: TGCGCCAGCAGTGTTACTTGGACCGGGGAGCTGTTTTTT. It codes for CASSVTWTGELFF.

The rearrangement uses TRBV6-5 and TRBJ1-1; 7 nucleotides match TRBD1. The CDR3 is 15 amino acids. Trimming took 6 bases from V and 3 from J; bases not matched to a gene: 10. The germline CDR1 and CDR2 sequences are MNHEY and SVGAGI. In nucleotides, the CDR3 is TGTGCCAGCAGCCCCACCTCCACAGGGGACACTGAAGCTTTCTTT. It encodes CASSPTSTGDTEAFF.

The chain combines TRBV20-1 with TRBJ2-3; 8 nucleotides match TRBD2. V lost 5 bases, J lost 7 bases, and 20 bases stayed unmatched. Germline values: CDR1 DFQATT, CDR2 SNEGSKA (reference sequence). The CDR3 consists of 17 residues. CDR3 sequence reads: CSASPAIGLAPPNTQYF. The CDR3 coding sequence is TGCAGTGCTTCGCCGGCGATTGGACTAGCCCCCCCGAATACGCAGTATTTT.

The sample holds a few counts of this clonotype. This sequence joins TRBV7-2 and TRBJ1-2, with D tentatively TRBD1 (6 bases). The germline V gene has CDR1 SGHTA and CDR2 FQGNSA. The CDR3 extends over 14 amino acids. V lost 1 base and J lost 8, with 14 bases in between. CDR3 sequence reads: CASSLGLRGRGYTF. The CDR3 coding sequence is TGTGCCAGCAGCTTAGGTCTCAGGGGCCGAGGCTACACCTTC.

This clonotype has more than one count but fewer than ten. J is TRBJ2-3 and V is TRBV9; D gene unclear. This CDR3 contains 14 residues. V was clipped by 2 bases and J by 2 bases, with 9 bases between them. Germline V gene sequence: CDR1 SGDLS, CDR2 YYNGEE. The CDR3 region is CASSVKPFTDTQYF. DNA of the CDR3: TGTGCCAGCAGCGTGAAACCATTCACAGATACGCAGTATTTT. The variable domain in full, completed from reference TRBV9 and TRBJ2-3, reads DSGVTQTPKHLITATGQRVTLRCSPRSGDLSVYWYQQSLDQGLQFLIQYYNGEERAKGNILERFSAQQFPDLHSELNLSSLELGDSALYFCASSVKPFTDTQYFGPGTRLTVL.

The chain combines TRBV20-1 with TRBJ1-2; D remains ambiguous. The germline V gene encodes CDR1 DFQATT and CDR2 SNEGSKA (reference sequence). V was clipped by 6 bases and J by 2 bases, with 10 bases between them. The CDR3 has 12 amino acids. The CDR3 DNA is TGCAGTGCGAGCGTAGACAACTATGGCTACACCTTC. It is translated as CSASVDNYGYTF.

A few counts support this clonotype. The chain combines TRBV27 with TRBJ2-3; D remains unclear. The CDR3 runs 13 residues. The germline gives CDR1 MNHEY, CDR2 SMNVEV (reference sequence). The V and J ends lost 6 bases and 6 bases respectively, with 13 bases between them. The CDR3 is CASSSGQWDTQYF. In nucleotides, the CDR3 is TGTGCCAGCAGCTCCGGGCAGTGGGATACGCAGTATTTT.

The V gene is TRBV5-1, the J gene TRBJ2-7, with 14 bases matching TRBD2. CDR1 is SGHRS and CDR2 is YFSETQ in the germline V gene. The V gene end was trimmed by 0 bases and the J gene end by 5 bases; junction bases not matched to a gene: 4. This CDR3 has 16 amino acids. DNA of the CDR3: TGCGCCAGCAGCTTGGGGGGACTAGCGGGAGCCCACGAGCAGTACTTC. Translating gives CASSLGGLAGAHEQYF. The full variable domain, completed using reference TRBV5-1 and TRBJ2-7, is KAGVTQTPRYLIKTRGQQVTLSCSPISGHRSVSWYQQTPGQGLQFLFEYFSETQRNKGNFPGRFSGRQFSNSRSEMNVSTLELGDSALYLCASSLGGLAGAHEQYFGPGTRLTVT.

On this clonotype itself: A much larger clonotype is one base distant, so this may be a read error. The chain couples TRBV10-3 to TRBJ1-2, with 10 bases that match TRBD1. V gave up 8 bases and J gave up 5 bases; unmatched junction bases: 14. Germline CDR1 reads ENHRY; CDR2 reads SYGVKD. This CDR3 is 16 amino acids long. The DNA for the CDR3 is TGTGCCATCGGTGCTGACAGGGGGCCCCTAAGATATGGCTACACCTTC. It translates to CAIGADRGPLRYGYTF.

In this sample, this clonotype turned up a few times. The CDR3: CASGRLNIHYEQYF. The CDR3 nucleotides read TGTGCCAGCGGACGACTCAACATTCACTACGAGCAGTACTTC. The chain joins TRBV4-2 to TRBJ2-7, with no clear D. The germline CDR1 and CDR2 sequences are LGHNA and YNFKEQ. This CDR3 region has 14 residues. Trimming removed 8 bases from V and 3 bases from J, with 17 bases in between.

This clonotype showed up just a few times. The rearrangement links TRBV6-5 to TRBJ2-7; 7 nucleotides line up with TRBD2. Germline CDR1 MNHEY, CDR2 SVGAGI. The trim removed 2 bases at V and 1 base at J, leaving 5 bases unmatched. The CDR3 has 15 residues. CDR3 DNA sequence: TGTGCCAGCAGTTACGCGACTAGCTGGTCCTACGAGCAGTACTTC. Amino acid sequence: CASSYATSWSYEQYF.

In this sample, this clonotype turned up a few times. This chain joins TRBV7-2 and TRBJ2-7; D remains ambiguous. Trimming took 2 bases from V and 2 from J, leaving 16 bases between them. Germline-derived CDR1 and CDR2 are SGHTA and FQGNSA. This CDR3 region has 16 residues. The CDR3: CASSLSAELAPYEQYF. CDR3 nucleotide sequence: TGTGCCAGCAGCTTAAGTGCGGAACTGGCCCCCTACGAGCAGTACTTC.

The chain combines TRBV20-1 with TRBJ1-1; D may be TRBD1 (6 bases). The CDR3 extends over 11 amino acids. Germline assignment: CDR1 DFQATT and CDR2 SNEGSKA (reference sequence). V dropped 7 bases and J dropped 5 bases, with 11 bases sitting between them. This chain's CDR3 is CSEGRGTEAFF. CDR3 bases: TGCAGTGAAGGGAGGGGGACTGAAGCTTTCTTT.

The CDR3 DNA is TGTGCCACCCCCTTTCAGGGGAGGCAGTACTTC. Encoded protein: CATPFQGRQYF. The rearrangement joins TRBV7-9 to TRBJ2-5; D possibly uses TRBD1 or TRBD2 (6 bases each). Trimming stripped 10 bases from V and 11 bases from J, with 17 bases between. This CDR3 region has 11 residues. Germline V gives CDR1 SEHNR, CDR2 FQNEAQ (reference sequence).

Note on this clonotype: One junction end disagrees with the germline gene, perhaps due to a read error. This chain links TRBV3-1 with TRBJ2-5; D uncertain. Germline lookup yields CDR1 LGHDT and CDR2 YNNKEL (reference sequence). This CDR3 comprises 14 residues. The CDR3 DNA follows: TGTGCCAGCAGCCAAGCTCCGTACCAAGGGACCCAGTACTTC. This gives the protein CASSQAPYQGTQYF.

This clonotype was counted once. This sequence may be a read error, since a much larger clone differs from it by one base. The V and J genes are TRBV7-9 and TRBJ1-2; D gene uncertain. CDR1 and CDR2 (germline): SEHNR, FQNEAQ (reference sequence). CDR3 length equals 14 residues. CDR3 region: CVSSLNGGLNGYTF. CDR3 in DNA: TGTGTCAGCAGCTTAAACGGTGGACTCAATGGCTACACCTTC.